The 15 T cell receptor beta chains reported below all come from one sample, sequenced in a study of blood T cells in healthy people across ages. Then a second PCR, running roughly 7 to 11 cycles, was carried out with a sample-barcoded 5' primer and a J-beta primer mix. MiXCR, applied by TCRdb to the 5' RACE reads, yields one record per CDR3 protein. The repertoire holds fewer than 900,000 distinct CDR3 sequences, with around 40% as singletons. What was sequenced was blood. The receptors here all came from an older woman in good health.

In nucleotides, the CDR3 is TGCAGCGTTGAAAACGGGGGCTTTTCAGATACGCAGTATTTT. As protein: CSVENGGFSDTQYF. V gene TRBV29-1 combines with J gene TRBJ2-3; the D gene could be TRBD1 or TRBD2 (6 bases each). Germline CDR1 is SQVTM and CDR2 is ANQGSEA. V was clipped by 2 bases and J by 4 bases, with 13 bases between them. The CDR3 totals 14 residues.

CDR3 DNA: TGCAGCGTTGAAGTAGTAGGCAGGCCCTCGAACACTGAAGCTTTCTTT. This encodes CSVEVVGRPSNTEAFF. The rearrangement joins TRBV29-1 to TRBJ1-1, with D unresolved. The CDR3 has 16 amino acids. Germline-derived CDR1 and CDR2 are SQVTM and ANQGSEA. V was shortened by 1 base and J by 1 base, with 16 bases between the two germline ends.

This rearrangement joins TRBV6-2 or TRBV6-3 to TRBJ2-1; D not resolved. The CDR3 runs to 10 residues. Trimming removed 6 bases from V and 12 bases from J, with 9 bases in between. CDR1 is MNHEY and CDR2 is SVGEGT in the germline V gene. CDR3 residues: CASSPGPQFF. The CDR3 DNA follows: TGTGCCAGCAGCCCGGGCCCGCAGTTCTTC.

J is TRBJ2-1 and V is TRBV6-2 or TRBV6-3, with a tentative D call TRBD2 (6 bases). Germline CDR1 is MNHEY and CDR2 is SVGEGT. CDR3 length: 15 amino acids. V dropped 5 bases and J dropped 1 base, with 12 bases sitting between them. The DNA of the CDR3 is TGTGCCAGCAGTAACGGAGGGATTTCCTACAATGAGCAGTTCTTC. Its protein is CASSNGGISYNEQFF.

This clonotype was seen more than once but under ten times. The chain joins TRBV15 to TRBJ1-2; TRBD1 matches at 7 bases. The CDR3 runs to 15 residues. V trimming: 3 bases; J trimming: 2 bases; junction bases outside the gene matches: 6. CDR1 and CDR2 from the germline V gene are LNHNV and YYDKDF (reference sequence). This chain's CDR3 is CATSSLDRRNYGYTF. In DNA form, the CDR3 reads TGTGCCACCAGCAGCTTGGACAGGCGGAACTATGGCTACACCTTC.

This clonotype was detected a few times. The rearrangement uses TRBV7-2 and TRBJ2-5; 8 positions agree with TRBD2. The closer fit of TRBJ2-7 to the DNA end suggests the J call may be wrong. This CDR3 is built from 15 residues. CDR1 is SGHTA and CDR2 is FQGNSA in the germline V gene. CDR3 residues: CASSVIAGRGVEQYF. The CDR3 coding sequence is TGTGCCAGCAGCGTAATAGCGGGACGAGGGGTCGAGCAGTACTTC.

This clonotype was observed a few times. The genes are TRBV9 and TRBJ1-5; D gene uncertain. Trimming cost V 3 bases and J 2 bases, with 9 bases left between them. CDR3 length: 14 residues. The V gene's germline CDR1 is SGDLS and CDR2 YYNGEE. The CDR3 is CASSGGSGNQPQHF. The CDR3 DNA reads TGTGCCAGCAGCGGAGGGAGTGGCAATCAGCCCCAGCATTTT.

The chain combines TRBV20-1 with TRBJ2-5; D not certain. This CDR3 has 12 amino acids. Germline V CDR1 and CDR2: DFQATT, SNEGSKA (reference sequence). V was pared by 3 bases and J by 4 bases, with 9 bases between. CDR3: CSASGSAETQYF. As DNA, the CDR3 is TGCAGTGCTAGCGGGTCCGCAGAGACCCAGTACTTC.

CDR3: CSVEPIRPDTQYF. The CDR3 DNA reads as TGCAGCGTTGAACCGATCAGACCAGATACGCAGTATTTT. V gene TRBV29-1 combines with J gene TRBJ2-3; D not resolved. V gave up 2 bases and J gave up 4 bases, with 10 bases separating them. CDR3 length equals 13 residues. CDR1 SQVTM and CDR2 ANQGSEA come from the germline V gene.

The chain uses TRBV5-1 and TRBJ2-3; 7 positions match TRBD2. This CDR3 has 14 residues. V gave up 3 bases and J gave up 3 bases; unmatched junction bases: 4. Germline CDR1 SGHRS, CDR2 YFSETQ. The CDR3 nucleotides read TGCGCCAGCAGCTCACTTAGCGGGACAGATACGCAGTATTTT. Translated: CASSSLSGTDTQYF.

This clonotype showed up many times. This chain's CDR3 is CATSRGFGGNTDTQYF. The CDR3 DNA is TGTGCCACCAGCAGGGGATTCGGGGGGAACACAGATACGCAGTATTTT. V usage is TRBV15 and J usage is TRBJ2-3; 7 bases are shared with TRBD2. Unmatched junction bases numbered 8, after V lost 3 bases and J lost 2 bases. Germline CDR1 reads LNHNV; CDR2 reads YYDKDF (reference sequence). The CDR3 contains 16 residues.

V gene TRBV20-1 combines with J gene TRBJ2-4; D is unclear. Germline CDR1 DFQATT, CDR2 SNEGSKA (reference sequence). Trimming left V 1 base short and J 0 bases short, with 10 bases between. This CDR3 region has 15 residues. The CDR3 DNA is TGCAGTGCTAGAGGGCGGATCCTAGCCAAAAACATTCAGTACTTC. This codes for CSARGRILAKNIQYF.

The CDR3 loop is CASSLVGGQTHEQYF. For the CDR3, the DNA is TGTGCCAGCAGCTTAGTGGGTGGGCAGACCCACGAGCAGTACTTC. V and J are TRBV11-2 and TRBJ2-7; no clear D. CDR1 and CDR2 from the germline V gene are SGHAT and FQNNGV. Trimming stripped 1 base from V and 5 bases from J, with 15 bases between. CDR3 length equals 15 residues. Full variable domain (rest looked up from reference TRBV11-2 and TRBJ2-7): EAGVAQSPRYKIIEKRQSVAFWCNPISGHATLYWYQQILGQGPKLLIQFQNNGVVDDSQLPKDRFSAERLKGVDSTLKIQPAKLEDSAVYLCASSLVGGQTHEQYFGPGTRLTVT.

J is TRBJ2-1 and V is TRBV9; a possible D gene is TRBD2 (5 bases). Germline CDR1 reads SGDLS; CDR2 reads YYNGEE. The CDR3 contains 16 residues. V was trimmed by 2 bases and J by 0 bases, leaving 12 bases between them. The CDR3 nucleotides are TGTGCCAGCAGCGTGGGAGCCAGGAGCTCCTACAATGAGCAGTTCTTC. Translating gives CASSVGARSSYNEQFF.

The chain recombines TRBV6-2 or TRBV6-3 with TRBJ2-7, with 10 nucleotides matching TRBD1. Germline loops: CDR1 MNHEY, CDR2 SVGEGT. This CDR3 is built from 23 residues. V was pared by 0 bases and J by 4 bases, with 27 bases of the junction left unmatched. CDR3 amino acids: CASSYSKAVGDRGLRAGAYEQYF. The CDR3 DNA is TGTGCCAGCAGTTACTCGAAGGCTGTAGGAGACAGGGGGCTTCGAGCGGGAGCGTACGAGCAGTACTTC.